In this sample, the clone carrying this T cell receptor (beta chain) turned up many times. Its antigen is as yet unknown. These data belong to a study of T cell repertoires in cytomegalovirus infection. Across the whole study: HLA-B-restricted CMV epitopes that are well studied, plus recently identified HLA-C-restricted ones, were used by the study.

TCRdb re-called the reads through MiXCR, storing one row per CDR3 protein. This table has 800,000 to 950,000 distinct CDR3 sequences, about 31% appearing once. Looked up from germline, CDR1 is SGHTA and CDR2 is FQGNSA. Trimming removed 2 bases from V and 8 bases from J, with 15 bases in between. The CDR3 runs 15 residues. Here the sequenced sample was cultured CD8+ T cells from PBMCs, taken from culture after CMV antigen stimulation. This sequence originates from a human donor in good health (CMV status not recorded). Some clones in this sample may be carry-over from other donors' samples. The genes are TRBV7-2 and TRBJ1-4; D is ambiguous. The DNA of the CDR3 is TGTGCCAGCAGCTTAAGGTGGGCCCAAGAGGAAAAACTGTTTTTT. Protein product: CASSLRWAQEEKLFF.